The rows below give T cell receptor beta chains drawn from one sample of a study of cytomegalovirus exposure and HLA in healthy donors. Assay used: immunoSEQ multiplex PCR; TCRdb lists only in-frame clones, some missing. The sample consists of tens of thousands of clones, around three quarters of them appearing once. Material for sequencing was PBMCs. Source of these receptors: a woman aged 50 to 60 in good health and CMV-seropositive. CDR3s include the opening cysteine and the closing phenylalanine or tryptophan. The D gene is left open where the match is weak. The size of a clone is reported for some rows only, either as once, few or many, or as a class for expanded clones.

NA TRBJ1-5 NA TRBV7-9 CASSLAGTNQPQHF TGTGCCAGCAGCTTGGCGGGTACCAATCAGCCCCAGCATTTT
NA TRBJ2-1 NA TRBV15 CATSREVEESSYNEQFF TGTGCCACCAGCAGAGAAGTCGAGGAGAGCTCCTACAATGAGCAGTTCTTC
NA TRBJ2-7 NA TRBV6-5 CASSYSQASYEQYF TGTGCCAGCAGTTACTCTCAGGCATCCTACGAGCAGTACTTC
TRBD2 TRBJ2-7 NA TRBV27 CASGTSGSFYEQYF TGTGCCAGCGGGACTAGCGGGAGTTTTTACGAGCAGTACTTC
NA TRBJ1-4 NA TRBV4-3 CASSQDRQGGSSNEKLFF TGCGCCAGCAGCCAAGATCGGCAGGGAGGTTCCTCGAATGAAAAACTGTTTTTT
TRBD1 TRBJ2-2 once TRBV7-9 CASSTWTGETGELFF TGTGCCAGCAGCACGTGGACAGGGGAAACCGGGGAGCTGTTTTTT
TRBD1 TRBJ2-7 NA TRBV7-9 CASSLGQGNDEQYF TGTGCCAGCAGCTTGGGACAGGGCAATGACGAGCAGTACTTC
TRBD2 TRBJ2-2 NA TRBV7-7 CASSLEAGGPGELFF TGTGCCAGCAGCTTAGAAGCGGGAGGGCCCGGGGAGCTGTTTTTT
NA TRBJ2-1 few TRBV5-6 CASSRDFNEQFF TGTGCCAGCAGCCGGGACTTCAATGAGCAGTTCTTC
TRBD1 TRBJ1-3 NA TRBV7-2 CASSPDRAGNTIYF TGTGCCAGCAGCCCTGACAGGGCGGGAAACACCATATATTTT
NA TRBJ2-5 NA TRBV5-4 CASGPGKQETQYF TGTGCCAGCGGCCCGGGAAAACAAGAGACCCAGTACTTC
TRBD2 TRBJ2-2 once TRBV2 CASSEAGGDTGELFF TGTGCCAGCAGTGAGGCGGGGGGGGACACCGGGGAGCTGTTTTTT
NA TRBJ1-2 NA TRBV27 CASSLFAAGENGYTF TGTGCCAGCAGTTTATTCGCTGCAGGGGAGAATGGCTACACCTTC
TRBD1 TRBJ2-7 NA TRBV28 CASRRTGGGYEQYF TGTGCCAGCAGAAGGACAGGGGGCGGGTACGAGCAGTACTTC
NA TRBJ2-7 few TRBV6-1 CASKRTDSYEQYF TGTGCCAGCAAACGGACAGATTCCTACGAGCAGTACTTC
NA TRBJ1-1 NA TRBV19 CASSIGVGLNTEAFF TGTGCCAGTAGTATAGGTGTCGGTTTGAACACTGAAGCTTTCTTT
NA TRBJ1-3 once TRBV4-2 CASSQESFQGSGNTIYF TGTGCCAGCAGCCAAGAAAGTTTTCAGGGTTCTGGAAACACCATATATTTT
NA TRBJ2-7 NA TRBV11-2 CASSLGAGDGDEQYF TGTGCCAGCAGCTTAGGGGCAGGGGATGGGGACGAGCAGTACTTC
NA TRBJ1-4 NA TRBV19 CASSMGRDSLATNEKLFF TGTGCCAGTAGTATGGGAAGAGACAGCCTTGCAACTAATGAAAAACTGTTTTTT
TRBD2 TRBJ2-7 once TRBV27 CASSSLSGRGDWEQYF TGTGCCAGCAGTTCACTTAGCGGGAGGGGTGACTGGGAGCAGTACTTC
NA TRBJ2-5 once TRBV19 CASKEGGQGTQYF TGTGCCAGTAAGGAGGGGGGGCAGGGGACCCAGTACTTC
NA TRBJ2-1 NA TRBV30 CAWRRVGGNEQFF TGTGCCTGGAGAAGGGTAGGGGGCAATGAGCAGTTCTTC
TRBD1 TRBJ1-2 NA TRBV28 CASTSTGNYGYTF TGTGCCAGCACCTCGACAGGGAACTATGGCTACACCTTC
TRBD1 TRBJ2-3 NA TRBV4-3 CASSQQTGVTTSTDTQYF TGCGCCAGCAGCCAACAGACAGGGGTGACGACTAGCACAGATACGCAGTATTTT
TRBD2 TRBJ2-5 NA TRBV5-6 CASSPTSGGTPPYF TGTGCCAGCAGCCCTACTAGCGGGGGGACCCCACCGTACTTC
NA TRBJ2-7 NA TRBV4-3 CASSQGLWGYEQYF TGCGCCAGCAGCCAAGGACTATGGGGCTACGAGCAGTACTTC
NA TRBJ1-6 few TRBV7-7 CASSPPRSYNSPLHF TGTGCCAGCAGCCCCCCGAGGAGCTATAATTCACCCCTCCACTTT
TRBD1 TRBJ2-3 NA TRBV27 CASSSRGTGGTDTQYF TGTGCCAGCAGTTCCAGGGGGACAGGGGGCACAGATACGCAGTATTTT
NA TRBJ2-5 NA TRBV7-3 CASSNRQTQETQYF TGTGCCAGCAGTAACAGACAGACCCAAGAGACCCAGTACTTC
TRBD2 TRBJ2-7 NA TRBV4-2 CASSRNRLAEEQYF TGTGCCAGCAGCCGAAACCGACTAGCCGAGGAGCAGTACTTC
TRBD1 TRBJ1-2 NA TRBV28 CASREGQGYNYGYTF TGTGCCAGCAGGGAGGGACAGGGTTATAACTATGGCTACACCTTC
NA TRBJ2-7 few TRBV28 CASSLPGQSSYEQYF TGTGCCAGCAGTTTACCTGGGCAAAGCTCCTACGAGCAGTACTTC
NA TRBJ1-1 NA TRBV29-1 CSVEEGPSF TGCAGCGTTGAGGAGGGACCCTCCTTT
TRBD1 TRBJ1-6 NA TRBV6-5 CASSPQGVDSPLHF TGTGCCAGCAGCCCCCAGGGGGTGGATTCACCCCTCCACTTT
NA TRBJ2-3 NA TRBV11-2 CASSLGFRGADTQYF TGTGCCAGCAGCTTAGGGTTCAGGGGCGCAGATACGCAGTATTTT
TRBD1 TRBJ2-7 few TRBV4-3 CASSHTPATGKGAEQYF TGCGCCAGCAGCCACACCCCAGCGACAGGGAAAGGAGCCGAGCAGTACTTC
NA TRBJ1-6 NA TRBV10-3 CAINHGRDSPLHF TGTGCCATCAACCACGGGAGGGATTCACCCCTCCACTTT
TRBD1 TRBJ1-5 NA TRBV7-8 CASSLGGQGPYSNQPQHF TGTGCCAGCAGCTTAGGGGGACAGGGACCCTATAGCAATCAGCCCCAGCATTTT
NA TRBJ1-4 many TRBV2 CASSALGDEKLFF TGTGCCAGCAGCGCACTCGGAGATGAAAAACTGTTTTTT
TRBD1 TRBJ1-1 NA TRBV7-2 CASSLYAGGLSTEAFF TGTGCCAGCAGCTTATACGCAGGGGGCCTCTCCACTGAAGCTTTCTTT
TRBD1 TRBJ2-5 NA TRBV5-1 CASSNNRGPSQETQYF TGCGCCAGCAGCAACAACAGGGGGCCATCCCAAGAGACCCAGTACTTC
NA TRBJ1-5 few TRBV10-3 CASSQENQPQHF TGTGCCAGCTCCCAGGAAAATCAGCCCCAGCATTTT